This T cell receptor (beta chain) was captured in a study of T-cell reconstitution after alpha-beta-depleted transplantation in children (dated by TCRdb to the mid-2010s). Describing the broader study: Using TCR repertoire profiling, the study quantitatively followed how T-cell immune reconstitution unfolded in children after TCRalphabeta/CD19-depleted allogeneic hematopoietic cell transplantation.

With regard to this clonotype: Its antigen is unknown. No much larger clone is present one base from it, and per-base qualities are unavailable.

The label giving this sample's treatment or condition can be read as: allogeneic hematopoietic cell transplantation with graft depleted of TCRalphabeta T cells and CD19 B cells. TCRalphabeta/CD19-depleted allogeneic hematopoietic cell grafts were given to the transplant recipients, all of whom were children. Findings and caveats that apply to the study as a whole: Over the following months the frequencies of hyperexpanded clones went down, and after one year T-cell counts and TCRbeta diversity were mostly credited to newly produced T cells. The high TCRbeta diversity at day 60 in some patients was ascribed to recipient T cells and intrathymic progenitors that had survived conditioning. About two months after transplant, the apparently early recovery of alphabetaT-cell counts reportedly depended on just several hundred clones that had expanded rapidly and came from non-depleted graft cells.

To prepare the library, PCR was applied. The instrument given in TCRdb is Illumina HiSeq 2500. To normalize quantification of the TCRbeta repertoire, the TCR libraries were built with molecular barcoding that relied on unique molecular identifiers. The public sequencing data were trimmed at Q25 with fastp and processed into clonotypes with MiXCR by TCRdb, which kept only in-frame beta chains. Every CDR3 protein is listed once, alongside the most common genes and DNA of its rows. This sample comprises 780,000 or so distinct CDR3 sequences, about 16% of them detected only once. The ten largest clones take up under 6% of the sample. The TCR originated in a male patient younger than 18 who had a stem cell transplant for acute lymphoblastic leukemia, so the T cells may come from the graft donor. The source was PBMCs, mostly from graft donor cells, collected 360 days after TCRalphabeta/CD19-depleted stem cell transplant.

The CDR3 sequence is CASSSTVATSGRAPGELFF. In nucleotide form, the sequence is TGTGCCAGCAGCTCAACAGTGGCCACTAGCGGGAGGGCCCCCGGGGAGCTGTTTTTT. The rearrangement joined TRBV11-1 to TRBJ2-2; TRBD2 lines up with 13 middle nucleotides. Germline trimming: 4 bases from V, 6 bases from J; junction bases outside gene matches: 14. In the germline V gene (reference sequence), CDR1 corresponds to SGHAT and CDR2 to FQDESV. Reading from cysteine to phenylalanine, the CDR3 counts 19 amino acids. Kept here is only the CDR3 DNA, which spans 57 bases and is read in frame from base 1.